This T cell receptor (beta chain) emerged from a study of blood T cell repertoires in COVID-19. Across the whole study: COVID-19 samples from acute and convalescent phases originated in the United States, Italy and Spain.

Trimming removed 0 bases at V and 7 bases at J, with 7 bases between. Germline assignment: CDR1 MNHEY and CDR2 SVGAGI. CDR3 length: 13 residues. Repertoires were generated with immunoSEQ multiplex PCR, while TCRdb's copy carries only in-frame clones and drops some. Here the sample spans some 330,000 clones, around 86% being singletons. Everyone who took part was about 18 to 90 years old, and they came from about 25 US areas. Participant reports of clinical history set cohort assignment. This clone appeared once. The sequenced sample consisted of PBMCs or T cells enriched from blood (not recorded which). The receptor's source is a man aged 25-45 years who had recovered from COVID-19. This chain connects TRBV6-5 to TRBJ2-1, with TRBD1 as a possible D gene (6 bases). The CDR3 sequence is CASSYSQGNEQFF. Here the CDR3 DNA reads TGTGCCAGCAGTTACTCACAGGGAAATGAGCAGTTCTTC.